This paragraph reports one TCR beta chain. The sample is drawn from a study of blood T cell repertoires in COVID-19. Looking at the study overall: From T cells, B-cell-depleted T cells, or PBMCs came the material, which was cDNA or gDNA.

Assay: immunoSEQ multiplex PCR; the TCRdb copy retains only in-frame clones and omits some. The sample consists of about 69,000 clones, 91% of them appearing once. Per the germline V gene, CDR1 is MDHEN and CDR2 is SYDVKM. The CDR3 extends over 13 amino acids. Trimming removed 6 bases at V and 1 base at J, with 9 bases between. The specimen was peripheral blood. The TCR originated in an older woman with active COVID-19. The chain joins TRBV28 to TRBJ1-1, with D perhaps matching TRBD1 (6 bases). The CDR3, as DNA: TGTGCCAGCAGATTGACAGGGAACACTGAAGCTTTCTTT. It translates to CASRLTGNTEAFF.